The clone carrying this T cell receptor (beta chain) was observed a single time. This specimen belongs to a study of blood T cell repertoires in COVID-19. Study as a whole: The United States, Italy and Spain were the sources of the acute and convalescent COVID-19 samples. The cDNA or gDNA used as material had been derived from T cells, B-cell-depleted T cells, or PBMCs.

In the authors' workflow: Nucleated cell counts were estimated from reference gene primer amplification. TCRdb's copy holds only in-frame clones and misses some; the assay was immunoSEQ multiplex PCR. That table furnishes V, J and clone size, whereas the DNA furnished D and trimming. The sample yields some 16,000 clones, about 86% seen once. This CDR3 is built from 19 residues. Looked up from germline, CDR1 is MNHNS and CDR2 is SASEGT. V shed 1 base and J shed 0 bases, with 20 bases lying between them. Input material: peripheral blood. The V gene is TRBV6-1, the J gene TRBJ2-3; maybe TRBD1 (6 bases). The sequence was collected from a man aged 55 to 69 with acute or convalescent COVID-19. In DNA form, the CDR3 reads TGTGCCAGCAGTGAAGGCTTACAGGGCAGTACCACTAGCACAGATACGCAGTATTTT. It is translated as CASSEGLQGSTTSTDTQYF.